This T cell receptor (beta chain) was obtained from a study of T cell changes during pregnancy in multiple sclerosis. CDR1 and CDR2 (germline): LNHNV, YYDKDF (reference sequence). Trimming removed 1 base from V and 4 bases from J; junction bases left unmatched: 8. The CDR3 sequence is 16 residues long. Sequenced by immunoSEQ multiplex PCR; TCRdb stores in-frame clones only, minus some. Among tens of thousands of clones listed, 93% were seen once. The receptor was isolated from a female donor with multiple sclerosis, enrolled in a pregnancy study. The rearrangement links TRBV15 to TRBJ1-2, with 8 bases identical to TRBD1. Sequences were derived from peripheral blood, sampled in the second trimester of pregnancy. The CDR3 DNA is TGTGCCACCAGCAGAGGAGCCTCGGACAGGGTCTATGGCTACACCTTC. Translated: CATSRGASDRVYGYTF.